These 11 T cell receptor beta chains were sequenced from one sample in a study of neoadjuvant anti-PD-1 for oral cavity cancer. Noted time point: after neoadjuvant nivolumab, at surgical resection. Clones were read by immunoSEQ multiplex PCR, and TCRdb kept only the in-frame ones, dropping some. Of some 14,000 clones in the sample, roughly 71% were seen once. Sequencing was performed on PBMCs, taken after nivolumab (anti-PD-1) treatment. The receptors derive from a person aged 35-79 years with oral cavity squamous cell carcinoma.

This clone was recorded only once. J is TRBJ2-3 and V is TRBV9; D unclear. V dropped 4 bases and J dropped 5 bases, with 17 bases sitting between them. Germline V gene data show CDR1 as SGDLS and CDR2 as YYNGEE. This CDR3 contains 15 residues. The CDR3 region has the DNA TGTGCCAGCAGCCCCCGAAGTGGTTTCGGAGATACGCAGTATTTT. As protein: CASSPRSGFGDTQYF.

J is TRBJ2-7 and V is TRBV29-1; D perhaps matches TRBD2 (6 bases). V shed 6 bases and J shed 4 bases, with 16 bases lying between them. The germline gives CDR1 SQVTM, CDR2 ANQGSEA. CDR3 length equals 13 residues. The DNA for the CDR3 is TGCAGCGTCTGTTGGGCGGGGAGATACGAGCAGTACTTC. Translated: CSVCWAGRYEQYF.

There are a few counts of this clone. The V gene is TRBV7-2, the J gene TRBJ1-3, with D possibly matching TRBD1 (5 bases). Per the germline V gene, CDR1 is SGHTA and CDR2 is FQGNSA. The V gene lost 3 bases and the J gene lost 1 base, with 7 bases spanning the gap. CDR3 length equals 14 residues. This chain's CDR3 is CASSFDRSGNTIYF. The CDR3 nucleotides are TGTGCCAGCAGCTTCGACAGATCTGGAAACACCATATATTTT.

This rearrangement joins TRBV5-1 to TRBJ2-2; 12 positions match TRBD2. This CDR3 region has 16 residues. Germline values: CDR1 SGHRS, CDR2 YFSETQ. The trim removed 3 bases at V and 4 bases at J, leaving 4 bases unmatched. As DNA, the CDR3 is TGCGCCAGCAGCTCGACTAGCGGGAGACCCACCGGGGAGCTGTTTTTT. This gives the protein CASSSTSGRPTGELFF.

The table lists this clone with a few counts. The V gene is TRBV7-3, the J gene TRBJ2-1; TRBD1 matches at 7 bases. V was pared by 5 bases and J by 5 bases, with 12 bases of the junction left unmatched. The CDR3 is made up of 16 amino acids. Germline V CDR1 and CDR2: SGHTA, FQGTGA. CDR3 nucleotide sequence: TGTGCCAGCAGCAGAGCCGGGACAGAGAAAAACAATGAGCAGTTCTTC. It is translated as CASSRAGTEKNNEQFF.

The chain has TRBV7-9 and TRBJ2-3; TRBD2 matches 8 bases. This CDR3 comprises 14 residues. The germline V gene has CDR1 SEHNR and CDR2 FQNEAQ (reference sequence). J gave up 12 bases and V 2 bases, and 10 bases lay outside the gene matches. CDR3 nucleotides: TGTGCCAGCAGCTTACGGGGGGGCCAAGACAGTCAGTATTTT. It codes for CASSLRGGQDSQYF.

CDR3 in amino acids: CASADTSSYGYTF. The CDR3 DNA sequence: TGTGCCAGCGCGGACACCAGCTCGTATGGCTACACCTTC. The chain carries TRBV28 and TRBJ1-2; perhaps TRBD1 as D (5 bases). Trimming took off 8 bases at V and 5 bases at J, with 15 bases between the two ends. The CDR3 is 13 amino acids. Germline CDR1 and CDR2: MDHEN and SYDVKM.

The genes are TRBV10-3 and TRBJ1-1, with 9 bases fitting TRBD1. CDR3 length equals 13 residues. Trimming at V came to 4 bases and at J to 4 bases, leaving 1 base not matched to a gene. Germline CDR1 and CDR2: ENHRY and SYGVKD. This CDR3 reads CAISGGQGTEAFF. The CDR3 DNA is TGTGCCATCAGTGGGGGACAGGGCACTGAAGCTTTCTTT.

The rearrangement uses TRBV5-5 and TRBJ1-3; D unresolved. The CDR3 totals 16 residues. The germline gives CDR1 SGHKS, CDR2 YYEKEE (reference sequence). Deletions cut 0 bases from V and 0 bases from J, with 10 bases between. In DNA, the CDR3 is TGTGCCAGCAGCTTGGGCCATTCTAACTCTGGAAACACCATATATTTT. Its protein product is CASSLGHSNSGNTIYF.

This clone appeared once. This rearrangement joins TRBV19 to TRBJ1-5; possibly TRBD1 for D (6 bases). From germline, CDR1 is LNHDA and CDR2 SQIVND (reference sequence). The CDR3 is made up of 16 amino acids. The V end was cut by 2 bases, the J end by 5 bases, with 16 bases between. For the CDR3, the DNA is TGTGCCAGTAGTATAATGGGGGGCTTTAATGATCAGCCCCAGCATTTT. Amino acid sequence: CASSIMGGFNDQPQHF.

The V gene is TRBV6-1, the J gene TRBJ2-1; 12 bases agree with TRBD2. The germline CDR1 and CDR2 sequences are MNHNS and SASEGT. This CDR3 comprises 20 residues. J lost 3 bases, V lost 0 bases, and 12 bases had no gene match. For the CDR3, the DNA is TGTGCCAGCAGTGAAGCTTCTAGCGGGAGGGTTCTATACGGCTACAATGAGCAGTTCTTC. Amino acids: CASSEASSGRVLYGYNEQFF.